These 21 T cell receptor beta chains were all obtained from the same sample, sequenced in a study of T cell repertoires in cytomegalovirus infection (dated 2019 in TCRdb). The intended sense of this specimen's treatment or condition label: in vitro stimulation with specific CMV peptide epitopes to enrich CMV-specific T cells. These receptors have no identified antigens. TCRdb lists the instrument as Illumina HiSeq 1500. Through fastp at Q25 and MiXCR, TCRdb rebuilt clones from the public reads, retaining in-frame beta chains. Each record represents a unique CDR3 protein, reported with the most common genes and DNA among its rows. A total of roughly 990,000 distinct CDR3 sequences appear in this sample, roughly a third of them only once. The ten largest clones add up to roughly an eighth of the sample. Specimen: cultured CD8+ T cells from PBMCs, collected from culture after CMV antigen stimulation. These receptor sequences come from a human donor in good health (CMV status not recorded). Some clones in this sample may be carry-over from other donors' samples.

The CDR3 sequence is CASSILADSYNEQFF. The CDR3 DNA follows: TGTGCCAGCAGCATCCTAGCGGACTCCTACAATGAGCAGTTCTTC. The rearrangement links TRBV6-1 to TRBJ2-1; the match to TRBD2 covers 7 bases. Germline V gives CDR1 MNHNS, CDR2 SASEGT. V was clipped by 6 bases and J by 0 bases; unmatched bases: 5. The CDR3 length is 15 residues.

The V call is TRBV7-9, the J call TRBJ2-3, with no clear D. Deletions cut 1 base from V and 4 bases from J, with 9 bases between. This CDR3 region has 14 residues. CDR1 and CDR2 from the germline V gene are SEHNR and FQNEAQ (reference sequence). DNA of the CDR3: TGTGCCAGCAGCTTAGGGGTAGCAGCAGATACGCAGTATTTT. Protein sequence: CASSLGVAADTQYF. Together with reference TRBV7-9 and TRBJ2-3, the CDR3 gives the full variable domain: DTGVSQNPRHKITKRGQNVTFRCDPISEHNRLYWYRQTLGQGPEFLTYFQNEAQLEKSRLLSDRFSAERPKGSFSTLEIQRTEQGDSAMYLCASSLGVAADTQYFGPGTRLTVL.

Remarks on this clonotype: A much larger clonotype is one base distant, so this may be a read error. The chain joins TRBV12-5 to TRBJ1-2; D is ambiguous. The germline V and J ends were trimmed by 8 bases and 4 bases, with 11 bases remaining between them. From germline, CDR1 is LGHNT and CDR2 FRNRAP. The CDR3 is 12 residues long. The CDR3 protein is CASSHPAYGYTF. The CDR3, as DNA: TGTGCTAGTAGCCATCCAGCCTATGGCTACACCTTC.

The V and J genes are TRBV6-5 and TRBJ2-3; D unclear. Trimming pared 2 bases from V and 0 bases from J, leaving 12 bases between. The CDR3 is made up of 16 amino acids. Germline V gene data show CDR1 as MNHEY and CDR2 as SVGAGI. The chain's CDR3 is CASSYNMAVSTDTQYF. CDR3 in DNA: TGTGCCAGCAGTTACAATATGGCGGTGAGCACAGATACGCAGTATTTT.

The chain recombines TRBV28 with TRBJ2-7; no reliable D call. This CDR3 region has 12 residues. Germline loops: CDR1 MDHEN, CDR2 SYDVKM. The CDR3 sequence is CASSSQVAGADV. CDR3 nucleotides: TGTGCCAGCAGTTCCCAGGTTGCAGGCGCGGACGTC.

In this sample, this clonotype turned up a few times. The chain joins TRBV20-1 to TRBJ2-5; 10 bases map to TRBD1. Germline CDR1 reads DFQATT; CDR2 reads SNEGSKA (reference sequence). The CDR3 covers 17 residues. Germline trimming cut 2 bases from V and 4 bases from J; bases unmatched to any gene: 13. CDR3 bases: TGCAGTGCTAGAACGGGACAGGGGACCTCGGGGGGAGAGACCCAGTACTTC. The encoded protein is CSARTGQGTSGGETQYF.

This clonotype was counted once. A much larger clone sits a single nucleotide away, making a read error possible. This sequence joins TRBV7-8 and TRBJ2-5; D gene uncertain. CDR1 SGHVS and CDR2 FQNEAQ come from the germline V gene. The CDR3 has 14 amino acids. CDR3 nucleotide sequence: TGTGCCAACAGCCCCCGCCCGGGTCCAGAGACCCAGTACTTC. It yields the protein CANSPRPGPETQYF.

Written as DNA, the CDR3 is TGTGCCAGCAGCCAAGAACGGCTGTCCTACGAGCAGTACTTC. Amino acids: CASSQERLSYEQYF. The J gene is TRBJ2-7, the V gene TRBV14, with unresolved D. CDR1 and CDR2 from the germline V gene are SGHDN and FVKESK. The CDR3 contains 14 residues. Trimming removed 0 bases at V and 1 base at J, with 7 bases between.

This clonotype was picked up many times. The chain uses TRBV7-8 and TRBJ2-2; 14 nucleotides line up with TRBD2. V was clipped by 6 bases and J by 1 base; unmatched bases: 16. Germline V gene data show CDR1 as SGHVS and CDR2 as FQNEAQ. The CDR3 runs to 21 residues. Here the CDR3 reads CASRSPGLAGEARMNTGELFF. The CDR3 DNA reads as TGTGCCAGCAGATCACCGGGACTAGCGGGGGAAGCCCGCATGAACACCGGGGAGCTGTTTTTT.

V is TRBV7-6 and J is TRBJ2-7, with D hard to call. The CDR3 covers 13 residues. Looked up from germline, CDR1 is SGHVS and CDR2 is FNYEAQ. V lost 5 bases and J lost 4, with 12 bases in between. Written as DNA, the CDR3 is TGTGCCAGCAGCCATAATGAGGCTTACGAGCAGTACTTC. This translates into CASSHNEAYEQYF.

Comments on this clonotype: One base away lies a much larger clone, so this may be a sequencing read error. The chain carries TRBV7-8 and TRBJ2-7; 7 nucleotides agree with TRBD1. Germline V gives CDR1 SGHVS, CDR2 FQNEAQ. V dropped 6 bases and J dropped 5; count of bases not matched to a gene: 10. The CDR3 is 14 amino acids. CDR3 DNA sequence: TGTGCCAGCAGAGCGCCGAGACAGGGAGACGAGCAGTACGTC. Translated: CASRAPRQGDEQYV.

With regard to this clonotype: At one boundary the junction diverges from the germline segment, which might be a read error. The chain joins TRBV7-4 to TRBJ1-5, with D perhaps TRBD1 (6 bases). Per germline, CDR1 SGHVT and CDR2 SQSDAQ. There are 13 residues in the CDR3. CDR3 nucleotides: TGTGTCAGCAGCCCCGGGGGGGCTCAGCCCCAGCATTTT. Encoded protein: CVSSPGGAQPQHF.

This clonotype was detected a few times. The chain joins TRBV28 to TRBJ2-3; tentatively, D is TRBD1 (5 bases). V shed 4 bases and J shed 6 bases, with 11 bases lying between them. Germline values: CDR1 MDHEN, CDR2 SYDVKM. The CDR3 length is 13 residues. CDR3 bases: TGTGCCAGCAGTTGGGGCCGTGGGGATACGCAGTATTTT. This encodes CASSWGRGDTQYF.

The chain has TRBV7-6 and TRBJ1-1; 10 bases line up with TRBD1. The V gene end was trimmed by 5 bases and the J gene end by 6 bases; junction bases not matched to a gene: 6. Per germline, CDR1 SGHVS and CDR2 FNYEAQ. The CDR3 sequence is 14 residues long. This CDR3 reads CASSRDRGLAEAFF. The CDR3 region has the DNA TGTGCCAGCAGCCGGGACAGGGGATTAGCTGAAGCTTTCTTT.

The rearrangement links TRBV6-1 to TRBJ2-1; TRBD1 might be the D (5 bases). The germline gives CDR1 MNHNS, CDR2 SASEGT. The CDR3 length is 11 residues. Deletions cut 3 bases from V and 10 bases from J, with 7 bases between. CDR3 sequence: CASSDWGEQFF. In DNA, the CDR3 is TGTGCCAGCAGTGACTGGGGCGAGCAGTTCTTC.

V is TRBV5-6 and J is TRBJ2-1, with D uncertain. Looked up from germline, CDR1 is SGHDT and CDR2 is YYEEEE. The CDR3 extends over 16 amino acids. V lost 4 bases, J lost 0 bases, and 14 bases lay in between. CDR3 in amino acids: CASSLGSESSYNEQFF. The CDR3 DNA follows: TGTGCCAGCAGCCTGGGTTCTGAGTCCTCCTACAATGAGCAGTTCTTC.

V usage is TRBV28 and J usage is TRBJ2-5, with 7 bases aligning to TRBD1. Germline trimming cut 6 bases from V and 5 bases from J; bases unmatched to any gene: 6. Germline CDR1 is MDHEN and CDR2 is SYDVKM. CDR3 length: 13 amino acids. In nucleotides, the CDR3 is TGTGCCAGCAGACTGACAGGGTGGGAGACCCAGTACTTC. Its protein product is CASRLTGWETQYF.

This clonotype has a handful of counts. The V call is TRBV27, the J call TRBJ1-2, with D perhaps TRBD1 (6 bases). There are 14 residues in the CDR3. V was trimmed by 2 bases and J by 6 bases, leaving 13 bases between them. CDR1 MNHEY and CDR2 SMNVEV come from the germline V gene (reference sequence). The CDR3 DNA is TGTGCCAGCAGTTTAGGGGGCCGCCGCGATGGCTACACCTTC. Translated, it gives CASSLGGRRDGYTF.

This chain connects TRBV7-9 to TRBJ2-1, with D tentatively TRBD1 (6 bases). The CDR3 length is 14 residues. The germline V gene has CDR1 SEHNR and CDR2 FQNEAQ (reference sequence). V was clipped by 5 bases and J by 8 bases, with 16 bases between them. CDR3 nucleotide sequence: TGTGCCAGCAGCGGGAAGGGGAAGGGGGATGAGCAGTTCTTC. Protein sequence: CASSGKGKGDEQFF.

This clonotype came up a few times. The chain has TRBV6-5 and TRBJ1-5, with a weak D call TRBD1 (5 bases). This CDR3 has 15 amino acids. CDR1 MNHEY and CDR2 SVGAGI come from the germline V gene. Trimming pared 4 bases from V and 1 base from J, leaving 11 bases between. CDR3 bases: TGTGCCAGCAGTTTGATATGGGACAGCAATCAGCCCCAGCATTTT. It specifies CASSLIWDSNQPQHF.

The chain recombines TRBV12-3 or TRBV12-4 with TRBJ2-2; either TRBD1 or TRBD2 may fit D (5 bases each). This CDR3 has 12 residues. The V end lost 11 bases, the J end lost 5 bases, and 12 bases lay between the germline ends. Written as DNA, the CDR3 is TGTGCCGGGGATTGGGGGACCGGGGAGCTGTTTTTT. Protein sequence: CAGDWGTGELFF.